This T cell receptor beta chain was found in a study of blood T cell repertoires in COVID-19. Study-level background: Samples taken during acute and convalescent COVID-19 were collected in the United States, Italy and Spain.

The CDR3 has 16 residues. Germline loops: CDR1 SGHDN, CDR2 FVKESK. The ends lost 4 bases at V and 8 bases at J; junction bases unmatched: 9. Adults between about 18 and 89 years of age took part from 20 to 25 US areas. Assignments of participants to cohorts depended upon their own reported clinical history. Donors of Cohort 3 who recovered were those that had two negative PCRs, clearance, or symptom resolution. Assay used: immunoSEQ multiplex PCR; TCRdb lists only in-frame clones, some missing. The sample carries 180,000 or so clones, roughly 88% recorded once. The chain links TRBV14 to TRBJ2-1; TRBD2 agrees at 12 bases. The sequenced sample was PBMCs or T cells enriched from blood (not recorded which). This TCR was sampled from a man in his forties or fifties who had recovered from COVID-19. This CDR3 reads CASSRLLAGGRDEQFF. CDR3 DNA: TGTGCCAGCAGCCGCCTGCTAGCGGGGGGGCGGGATGAGCAGTTCTTC.